This T cell receptor (beta chain) was sequenced during a study of T-cell memory formation after mild COVID-19. Study-wide results and limits: The appearance of some responding clones in pre-infection memory suggested that cross-reactive memory joined. Clones shrinking from day 15 to 85 showed even CD4/CD8 mixes; later expanders tilted CD4+.

Amplification by 5'RACE using constant-segment primers produced TCR alpha and TCR beta cDNA libraries that carried sample barcodes and UMIs. One entry per CDR3 protein results from TCRdb running MiXCR on the 5' RACE reads. The table shows just over 300,000 distinct CDR3 sequences, with around 19% occurring only once. The table lists this clonotype with a few counts. Its specificity is unknown. The source is a man between 18 and 29 years old who had mild COVID-19 (a few samples of this study predate the infection). Cell type and time point are not known. The material sequenced was PBMCs or a T cell subset sorted from them (not recorded which).

The CDR3: CASSVVSGGPDTQYF. CDR3 coding DNA: TGTGCCAGCAGCGTAGTATCGGGCGGGCCAGATACGCAGTATTTT. The rearrangement joins TRBV9 to TRBJ2-3, with D maybe TRBD2 (5 bases). Germline CDR1 SGDLS, CDR2 YYNGEE. V lost 0 bases and J lost 4, with 12 bases in between. The CDR3 length is 15 residues.